What follows are 8 T cell receptor beta chains derived from one specimen sequenced in a study of Ad26.COV2.S vaccination and SARS-CoV-2 variants (dated by TCRdb to the early 2020s). The library was produced with the immunoSEQ multiplex PCR assay. TCRdb carries this immuneACCESS record with in-frame sequences only. Its versions omit some clonotypes, under half of them owing to an unresolved V gene in the studies checked, with the rest unexplained. The sample table holds more than 300,000 clones, of which just under 85% were seen once. The top ten clonotypes cover around 2% of the sample. This specimen's treatment or condition label, interpreted: some 20 received Ad26.COV2.S at low or high dose, single or two shots; about 5 received placebo; per-sample allocation not given. For vaccine and placebo recipients, the sequenced repertoires came from samples collected on day 63 after the first injection.

Sequenced material: peripheral blood, taken in a trial of Ad26.COV2.S vaccine versus placebo. The receptors derive from a person between 18 and 59 years old who received the Ad26.COV2.S COVID-19 vaccine or a placebo.

This rearrangement joins TRBV28 to TRBJ1-2; D call uncertain. Per the germline V gene, CDR1 is MDHEN and CDR2 is SYDVKM. The CDR3 extends over 12 amino acids. V lost 1 base, J lost 8 bases, and 8 bases lay in between. CDR3 loop: CASSLLSLGYTF. The CDR3 nucleotides are TGTGCCAGCAGTTTATTGTCGTTAGGCTACACCTTC.

In its sample, this clone was seen a few times. This chain uses TRBV4-2 with TRBJ1-3; D not resolved. The CDR3 is 16 residues long. Germline loops: CDR1 LGHNA, CDR2 YNFKEQ. The ends were cut back, 0 bases at V and 4 bases at J, with 13 bases in the middle. The DNA for the CDR3 is TGTGCCAGCAGCCAAGATGCCAGACCAGAAGGAAACACCATATATTTT. It translates to CASSQDARPEGNTIYF.

On this clone: Sequence at one end of the junction differs from germline and may be a read error. This sequence joins TRBV2 and TRBJ2-2; tentatively, D is TRBD1 or TRBD2 (5 bases each). In germline, CDR1 is SNHLY, CDR2 FYNNEI. This CDR3 contains 16 residues. CDR3: CASREGTGRGTGELFF. The CDR3 DNA reads TGTGCCAGCAGGGAAGGGACGGGGCGAGGCACCGGGGAGCTGTTTTTT.

The rearrangement links TRBV11-3 to TRBJ1-1, with D hard to call. Per the germline V gene, CDR1 is SGHNT and CDR2 is YENEEA. Trimming took off 5 bases at V and 11 bases at J, with 21 bases between the two ends. This CDR3 spans 14 amino acids. The CDR3 loop reads CASSHMTVSATAFF. DNA for the CDR3: TGTGCCAGCAGCCACATGACCGTATCCGCCACGGCTTTCTTT.

This rearrangement joins TRBV6-5 to TRBJ2-7, with D tentatively TRBD2 (5 bases). CDR3 length equals 11 residues. Germline V gene lookup returns CDR1 MNHEY and CDR2 SVGAGI. V lost 6 bases, J lost 7 bases, and 10 bases lay in between. CDR3 residues: CASRHSGEQYF. As DNA, the CDR3 is TGTGCCAGCAGACACTCGGGGGAGCAGTACTTC.

The table lists this clone with a count of one. In nucleotides, the CDR3 is TGTGCCAGCAGTGAAGACCTCGGACAGGGGAAGTACTTC. Amino acid sequence: CASSEDLGQGKYF. The chain is built from TRBV6-1 and TRBJ2-7, with TRBD1 matching 9 bases. CDR1 and CDR2 (germline): MNHNS, SASEGT. Trimming cost V 1 base and J 11 bases; bases outside gene matches: 6. The CDR3 spans 13 residues.

This rearrangement joins TRBV10-3 to TRBJ2-3, with D unresolved. Germline CDR1 and CDR2: ENHRY and SYGVKD. V was shortened by 8 bases and J by 4 bases, with 7 bases between the two germline ends. This CDR3 has 11 residues. The chain's CDR3 is CAIGAADTQYF. Written as DNA, the CDR3 is TGTGCCATCGGTGCAGCAGATACGCAGTATTTT.

This clone showed up just once. V gene TRBV5-5 combines with J gene TRBJ2-5; 9 nucleotides align to TRBD2. Germline V gives CDR1 SGHKS, CDR2 YYEKEE (reference sequence). Trimming removed 4 bases from V and 5 bases from J; junction bases left unmatched: 6. This CDR3 contains 14 residues. The CDR3 is CASSTGTSWETQYF. CDR3 sequence (DNA): TGTGCCAGCAGCACCGGGACTAGCTGGGAGACCCAGTACTTC.